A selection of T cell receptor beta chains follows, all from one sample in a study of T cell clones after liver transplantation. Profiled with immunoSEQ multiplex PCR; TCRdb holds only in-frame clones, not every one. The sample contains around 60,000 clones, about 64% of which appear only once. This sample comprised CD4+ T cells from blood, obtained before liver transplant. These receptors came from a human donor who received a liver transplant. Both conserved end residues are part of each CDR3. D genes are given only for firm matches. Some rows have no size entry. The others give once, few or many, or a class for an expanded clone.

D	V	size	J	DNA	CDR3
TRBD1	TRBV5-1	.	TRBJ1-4	TGCGCCAGCAGCTTTGAGGGACAGGGGTGGGAAAAACTGTTTTTT	CASSFEGQGWEKLFF
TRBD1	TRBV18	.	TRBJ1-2	TGTGCCAGCTCACCATCTACAGGGGAGGTCGGCTACACCTTC	CASSPSTGEVGYTF
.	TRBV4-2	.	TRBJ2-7	TGTGCCAGCAGCCATGTAGGTATTACGGGGGGCCCGCTATCCTACGAGCAGTACTTC	CASSHVGITGGPLSYEQYF
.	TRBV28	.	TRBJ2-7	TGTGCCAGCAGTGGCCCGCGGGGTACGTCCTACGAGCAGTACTTC	CASSGPRGTSYEQYF
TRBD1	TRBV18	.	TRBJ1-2	TGTGCCAGCTCACCTACAGGGGGCGGAAGCTATGGCTACACCTTC	CASSPTGGGSYGYTF
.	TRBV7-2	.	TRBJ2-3	TGTGCCAGCAGCTACTCCGGGGGGCCAGGCACAGATACGCAGTATTTT	CASSYSGGPGTDTQYF
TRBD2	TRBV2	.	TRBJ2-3	TGTGCCAGAGGGACTAGCGGGGGGGAAGTCACAGATACGCAGTATTTT	CARGTSGGEVTDTQYF
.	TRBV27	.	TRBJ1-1	TGTGCCAGCAGTTTAAGAGGGTCCACTGAAGCTTTCTTT	CASSLRGSTEAFF
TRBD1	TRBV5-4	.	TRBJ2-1	TGTGCCAGCAGCCCCGAGACAGGGTCGAATGAGCAGTTCTTC	CASSPETGSNEQFF
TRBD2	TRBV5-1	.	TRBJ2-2	TGCGCCAGCAGCTCGAGCGGGGGGGGCACCGGGGAGCTGTTTTTT	CASSSSGGGTGELFF
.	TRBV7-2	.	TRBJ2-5	TGTGCCAGCAGCCAACAGGGACAAGAGACCCAGTACTTC	CASSQQGQETQYF
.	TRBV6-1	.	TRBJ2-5	TGTGCCAGCAGTGATTCTTGGGGGGAGCAAGAGACCCAGTACTTC	CASSDSWGEQETQYF
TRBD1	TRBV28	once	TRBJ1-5	TGTGCCAGCAGTTCTCCGACAGGGGGCCGCCAGCCCCAGCATTTT	CASSSPTGGRQPQHF
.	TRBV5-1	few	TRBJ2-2	TGCGCCAGCAGGGCCCTGGGGGGAGACACCGGGGAGCTGTTTTTT	CASRALGGDTGELFF
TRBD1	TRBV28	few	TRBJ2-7	TGTGCCAGCAGTAGGACAGGGTTTTCCTACGAGCAGTACTTC	CASSRTGFSYEQYF
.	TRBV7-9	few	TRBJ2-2	TGTGCCAGCAGCCCCAGGACAGTAACCGGGGAGCTGTTTTTT	CASSPRTVTGELFF
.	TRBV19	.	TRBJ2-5	TGTGCCAGTAGCAACACGGAGACCCAGTACTTC	CASSNTETQYF
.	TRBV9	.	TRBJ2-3	TGTGCCAGCAGCGTAGTTAGGGGGTCCACAGATACGCAGTATTTT	CASSVVRGSTDTQYF
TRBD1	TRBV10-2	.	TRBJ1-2	TGCGCCAGCAAACAGGGGGTTCACTATGGCTACACCTTC	CASKQGVHYGYTF
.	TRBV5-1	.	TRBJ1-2	TGCGCCAGCAGCTTGGGTTCCAACAGGGCGAACTCGGGTGGCTACACCTTC	CASSLGSNRANSGGYTF
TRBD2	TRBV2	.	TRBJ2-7	TGTGCCAGCAGTGAGATGTTAAGACTAGCGGGGGGGAACGAGCAGTACTTC	CASSEMLRLAGGNEQYF
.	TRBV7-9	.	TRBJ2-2	TGTGCCAGCAGCCCCGGGACGGGAGACACCGGGGAGCTGTTTTTT	CASSPGTGDTGELFF
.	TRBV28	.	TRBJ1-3	TGTGCCAGCAGTGACCGGGACAAGGTGAACACCATATATTTT	CASSDRDKVNTIYF
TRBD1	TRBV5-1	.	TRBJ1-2	TGCGCCAGCAGCGTATCGACAGGGGAAGGATATGGCTACACCTTC	CASSVSTGEGYGYTF
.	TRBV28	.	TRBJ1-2	TGTGCCAGCAGTTTGAGTACAGGGCTATATGGCTACACCTTC	CASSLSTGLYGYTF
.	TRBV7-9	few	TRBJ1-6	TGTGCCAGCAGCTTAGAAACGAACGGTTCACCCCTCCACTTT	CASSLETNGSPLHF
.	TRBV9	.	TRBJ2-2	TGTGCCAGCAGCGCAGGGGTTGGGGGGAACACCGGGGAGCTGTTTTTT	CASSAGVGGNTGELFF
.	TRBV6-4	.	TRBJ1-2	TGTGCCACGTCAGGGGCAGCCGATGCTAACTATGGCTACACCTTC	CATSGAADANYGYTF
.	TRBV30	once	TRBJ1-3	TGTGCCTGGAGCCAGGGCCACTCTGGAAACACCATATATTTT	CAWSQGHSGNTIYF
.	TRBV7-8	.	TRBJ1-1	TGTGCCAGCAGCCACAGGCGGGCGGGGACTGAAGCTTTCTTT	CASSHRRAGTEAFF